These 9 T cell receptor beta chains came from one sample sequenced in a study of blood T cells in healthy people across ages. Primers used in a second PCR of about 7 to 11 cycles were a sample-barcoded 5' primer and a J-beta primer mix. TCRdb re-called the 5' RACE reads through MiXCR, storing one row per CDR3 protein. The table has fewer than 2,000,000 distinct CDR3 sequences, about 35% seen once. The sequenced material came from blood. The receptors shown here come from a woman aged 25-40 years in good health.

This chain links TRBV23-1 with TRBJ1-5; weak D call: TRBD1 (5 bases). TRBV23-1 is treated as an ORF (open reading frame) with a function not yet certain. The germline V and J ends were trimmed by 0 bases and 2 bases, with 11 bases remaining between them. This CDR3 is built from 16 residues. Here the CDR3 reads CASSQSNPGGNQPQHF. The CDR3 DNA follows: TGCGCCAGCAGTCAATCGAACCCGGGGGGCAATCAGCCCCAGCATTTT.

The chain combines TRBV6-5 with TRBJ2-7, with TRBD1 identical over 7 bases. J lost 6 bases, V lost 2 bases, and 22 bases had no gene match. The V gene's germline CDR1 is MNHEY and CDR2 SVGAGI. This CDR3 has 19 residues. This CDR3 reads CASSYLPFWDSYRASEQYF. The CDR3 bases are TGTGCCAGCAGTTACCTCCCCTTCTGGGACAGCTACCGAGCGAGCGAGCAGTACTTC.

This clonotype was counted only a few times. One base away lies a much larger clone, so this may be a sequencing read error. This chain joins TRBV29-1 and TRBJ2-7; D ambiguous. This CDR3 is built from 14 residues. Trimming took off 3 bases at V and 3 bases at J, with 15 bases between the two ends. The germline V gene encodes CDR1 SQVTM and CDR2 ANQGSEA. The CDR3 DNA follows: TGCAGCGTTGATTTAGGGCCAAATAGCTACGAGCAGTACTTC. Protein: CSVDLGPNSYEQYF.

The chain joins TRBV27 to TRBJ2-7, with TRBD1 as a possible D gene (5 bases). Per the germline V gene, CDR1 is MNHEY and CDR2 is SMNVEV (reference sequence). Trimming took off 5 bases at V and 5 bases at J, with 16 bases between the two ends. The CDR3 loop spans 14 amino acids. The CDR3 is CASSRGPSVNEQYF. The CDR3 coding sequence is TGTGCCAGCAGTAGGGGCCCCTCCGTCAACGAGCAGTACTTC.

In the case of this clonotype: One base away lies a much larger clone, so this may be a sequencing read error. V gene TRBV10-3 combines with J gene TRBJ2-5, with D unresolved. V shed 8 bases and J shed 7 bases, with 11 bases lying between them. Per the germline V gene, CDR1 is ENHRY and CDR2 is SYGVKD. The CDR3 consists of 11 residues. The CDR3 DNA sequence: TGTGCCATCCGAGGAGAAGGGACCCAGTACTTC. Protein product: CAIRGEGTQYF.

The chain couples TRBV29-1 to TRBJ1-4; D unresolved. Trimming took 0 bases from V and 5 from J, leaving 4 bases between them. The CDR3 runs 12 residues. Germline V gene sequence: CDR1 SQVTM, CDR2 ANQGSEA. The CDR3 protein is CSVEDQNEKLFF. For the CDR3, the DNA is TGCAGCGTTGAAGATCAAAATGAAAAACTGTTTTTT. Based on the CDR3 plus reference TRBV29-1 and TRBJ1-4, the full variable domain is SAVISQKPSRDICQRGTSLTIQCQVDSQVTMMFWYRQQPGQSLTLIATANQGSEATYESGFVIDKFPISRPNLTFSTLTVSNMSPEDSSIYLCSVEDQNEKLFFGSGTQLSVL.

Regarding this clonotype: One end of the junction varies from germline; a read error may be responsible. This rearrangement joins TRBV20-1 to TRBJ2-1, with 9 bases that match TRBD1. The CDR3 is 17 amino acids. Per germline, CDR1 DFQATT and CDR2 SNEGSKA (reference sequence). The CDR3 sequence is CSTRHASGTGSRNEQFF. CDR3 coding DNA: TGCAGTACTAGGCACGCCTCCGGGACAGGGTCGCGGAATGAGCAGTTCTTC.

This chain connects TRBV3-1 to TRBJ1-2; D uncertain. Trimming took off 3 bases at V and 6 bases at J, with 17 bases between the two ends. The germline CDR1 and CDR2 sequences are LGHDT and YNNKEL (reference sequence). This CDR3 has 15 amino acids. CDR3 sequence: CASSQRLRVGDGYTF. In DNA, the CDR3 is TGTGCCAGCAGCCAGCGTCTTCGGGTTGGTGATGGCTACACCTTC.

The V call is TRBV3-1, the J call TRBJ2-1, with 9 bases that match TRBD2. Losses at the gene ends were 1 base for V and 0 bases for J; bases not matched to a gene: 7. From germline, CDR1 is LGHDT and CDR2 YNNKEL (reference sequence). The CDR3 is 18 residues long. In DNA form, the CDR3 reads TGTGCCAGCAGCCAAGCCTCCGGACTAGCGCTCTCCTACAATGAGCAGTTCTTC. Protein: CASSQASGLALSYNEQFF.